The 31 T cell receptor beta chains below come from one sample, sequenced in a study of control samples from healthy donors and cancer patients (dated by TCRdb to 2020 to 2021). Library prep was done by the immunoSEQ multiplex PCR assay. TCRdb obtained this table from immuneACCESS and retained in-frame rearrangements with V and J assigned. These tables miss some clones; where compared with another copy, unresolved V genes account for less than half of the shortfall, and the remainder is unexplained. This sample lists under 450,000 clones; around 90% were detected once. The ten largest clones represent 5% to 7% of the sample. The sample taken for sequencing was PBMCs. The receptor source for this set is a man aged 40-50 years with head and neck cancer.

This chain connects TRBV3-1 (or the pseudogene TRBV3-2) to TRBJ2-5, with 10 bases that match TRBD1. The J segment lost 5 bases and the V segment lost 4 bases, leaving 10 bases of the junction unmatched. Germline V CDR1 and CDR2: LGHDT, YNNKEL (reference sequence). This CDR3 region has 16 residues. CDR3 in DNA: TGTGCCAGCAGCCTAGGGACAGGGGTGGTACAGGAGACCCAGTACTTC. Residues: CASSLGTGVVQETQYF.

V is TRBV24-1 and J is TRBJ1-3; D is possibly TRBD1 (6 bases). The CDR3 has 18 residues. Germline loops: CDR1 KGHDR, CDR2 SFDVKD. Trimming removed 3 bases from V and 4 bases from J, with 21 bases in between. CDR3 in amino acids: CATSDPREFVGTGNTIYF. The CDR3 DNA reads TGTGCCACCAGTGATCCCCGGGAGTTCGTAGGGACAGGAAACACCATATATTTT.

The genes are TRBV7-2 and TRBJ1-4; no definite D call. This CDR3 comprises 14 residues. Germline CDR1 is SGHTA and CDR2 is FQGNSA. Trimming took off 0 bases at V and 7 bases at J, with 9 bases between the two ends. CDR3 coding DNA: TGTGCCAGCAGCTTAGCTTCGGGTTCTGAAAAACTGTTTTTT. Translation: CASSLASGSEKLFF.

The CDR3 reads CASSDPMPGEGHEQYF. CDR3 nucleotide sequence: TGTGCCAGCAGTGATCCTATGCCCGGGGAGGGCCACGAGCAGTACTTC. The J gene is TRBJ2-7, the V gene TRBV6-1; 7 bases align to TRBD2. Losses at the gene ends were 3 bases for V and 5 bases for J; bases not matched to a gene: 13. CDR3 size: 16 residues. Germline V gives CDR1 MNHNS, CDR2 SASEGT.

CDR3 amino acids: CASSLTRDSEAFF. DNA of the CDR3: TGTGCCAGCAGTCTCACACGAGACTCTGAAGCTTTCTTT. This chain connects TRBV12-3 or TRBV12-4 to TRBJ1-1; D remains unclear. The germline V and J ends were trimmed by 5 bases and 6 bases, with 13 bases remaining between them. The CDR3 loop spans 13 amino acids.

The chain employs TRBV6-5 and TRBJ2-1, with 8 bases fitting TRBD2. The CDR3 totals 15 residues. Germline V gives CDR1 MNHEY, CDR2 SVGAGI. The V segment lost 7 bases and the J segment 3 bases; nucleotides outside the gene matches: 8. The CDR3 loop reads CASNPGAGGYNEQFF. Written as DNA, the CDR3 is TGTGCCAGCAATCCTGGGGCGGGGGGCTACAATGAGCAGTTCTTC.

V is TRBV23-1 and J is TRBJ1-5; a possible D gene is TRBD1 (5 bases). TRBV23-1 is an ORF, with its function uncertain. This CDR3 comprises 18 residues. Deletions cut 0 bases from V and 1 base from J, with 16 bases between. The CDR3: CASSQSSQGMGSNQPQHF. For the CDR3, the DNA is TGCGCCAGCAGTCAATCCAGTCAGGGTATGGGAAGCAATCAGCCCCAGCATTTT.

The genes are TRBV6-4 and TRBJ1-6, with 7 bases aligning to TRBD1. The CDR3 extends over 13 amino acids. The germline gives CDR1 MRHNA, CDR2 SNTAGT. Germline trimming cut 6 bases from V and 5 bases from J; bases unmatched to any gene: 1. CDR3 sequence: CASSGTDNSPLHF. The CDR3 DNA reads as TGTGCCAGCAGCGGGACAGATAATTCACCCCTCCACTTT.

This chain joins TRBV9 and TRBJ2-1; 10 positions agree with TRBD1. The CDR3 length is 15 residues. Per germline, CDR1 SGDLS and CDR2 YYNGEE. The trim removed 3 bases at V and 9 bases at J, leaving 9 bases unmatched. The CDR3 DNA is TGTGCCAGCAGCGGCCGGGACAGGGGAGTGCTTGAGCAGTTCTTC. Protein sequence: CASSGRDRGVLEQFF.

The chain carries TRBV9 and TRBJ2-1, with 8 bases aligning to TRBD1. CDR1 SGDLS and CDR2 YYNGEE come from the germline V gene. CDR3 size: 16 residues. The junction had 7 bases not matched to a gene; V was cut back by 0 bases and J by 5 bases. CDR3 in amino acids: CASSVVSQGGNNEQFF. CDR3 DNA sequence: TGTGCCAGCAGCGTAGTATCACAGGGGGGTAACAATGAGCAGTTCTTC.

The table lists this clone with a few counts. The chain couples TRBV7-9 to TRBJ2-1; 9 bases are a match to TRBD2. Per germline, CDR1 SEHNR and CDR2 FQNEAQ (reference sequence). After removal of 0 bases from V and 5 bases from J, the junction contained 8 bases not matched to a gene. The CDR3 runs to 17 residues. The CDR3 protein is CASSLAGRQRGDNEQFF. The CDR3 DNA reads as TGTGCCAGCAGCTTAGCGGGGAGACAGCGGGGGGACAATGAGCAGTTCTTC.

This chain joins TRBV27 and TRBJ1-4; D is perhaps TRBD1 (6 bases). V was cut by 5 bases and J by 8 bases, with 18 bases left in between. This CDR3 region has 15 residues. Per germline, CDR1 MNHEY and CDR2 SMNVEV (reference sequence). Here the CDR3 DNA reads TGTGCCAGCAGTCCCCAGGGGCTACTCTGGGAAAAACTGTTTTTT. Translated, it gives CASSPQGLLWEKLFF.

In DNA form, the CDR3 reads TGCGCCAGCGAGGCTTGGGGAGGGAGCACAGATACGCAGTATTTT. This translates into CASEAWGGSTDTQYF. The genes are TRBV5-1 and TRBJ2-3, with TRBD2 identical over 7 bases. CDR1 is SGHRS, CDR2 YFSETQ, per germline. Trimming removed 7 bases from V and 0 bases from J; junction bases left unmatched: 8. The CDR3 sequence is 15 residues long. The variable domain in full, with the rest retrieved from reference TRBV5-1 and TRBJ2-3, is KAGVTQTPRYLIKTRGQQVTLSCSPISGHRSVSWYQQTPGQGLQFLFEYFSETQRNKGNFPGRFSGRQFSNSRSEMNVSTLELGDSALYLCASEAWGGSTDTQYFGPGTRLTVL.

V usage is TRBV11-2 and J usage is TRBJ2-1; 7 bases line up with TRBD2. Germline CDR1 reads SGHAT; CDR2 reads FQNNGV. Germline trimming cut 4 bases from V and 7 bases from J; bases unmatched to any gene: 10. The length of the CDR3 is 15 residues. DNA of the CDR3: TGTGCCAGCAGCTCGGCCAGGGTGGGGGGGAATGAGCAGTTCTTC. This gives the protein CASSSARVGGNEQFF.

This rearrangement joins TRBV24-1 to TRBJ2-3; D ambiguous. Germline V CDR1 and CDR2: KGHDR, SFDVKD. V lost 0 bases and J lost 5, with 5 bases in between. The CDR3 is 13 amino acids. CDR3 in DNA: TGTGCCACCAGTGATTTGGCCGGAGATACGCAGTATTTT. This sequence encodes CATSDLAGDTQYF.

This clone was seen only a few times. In nucleotides, the CDR3 is TGTGCCACCAGCGACAGCAATAGCAATCAGCCCCAGCATTTT. Its protein is CATSDSNSNQPQHF. This chain joins TRBV15 and TRBJ1-5; the D gene is possibly TRBD1 (5 bases). Germline lookup yields CDR1 LNHNV and CDR2 YYDKDF (reference sequence). V lost 5 bases, J lost 0 bases, and 8 bases lay in between. This CDR3 has 14 amino acids.

The V gene is TRBV15, the J gene TRBJ2-5; the D is unclear. CDR3 size: 14 residues. V was clipped by 0 bases and J by 4 bases, with 9 bases between them. The V gene's germline CDR1 is LNHNV and CDR2 YYDKDF (reference sequence). This CDR3 reads CATSRDRSSETQYF. The CDR3 nucleotides read TGTGCCACCAGCAGAGATAGGAGTTCAGAGACCCAGTACTTC.

This clone was found once. The V gene is TRBV29-1, the J gene TRBJ1-2, with D maybe TRBD1 (6 bases). There are 13 residues in the CDR3. Germline V gene sequence: CDR1 SQVTM, CDR2 ANQGSEA. The V end was cut by 3 bases, the J end by 4 bases, with 12 bases between. Here the CDR3 reads CSVEKGEIYGYTF. The CDR3 nucleotides read TGCAGCGTTGAGAAGGGGGAAATCTATGGCTACACCTTC.

V is TRBV10-3 and J is TRBJ2-2; no clear D gene. Germline V CDR1 and CDR2: ENHRY, SYGVKD. Trimming took off 2 bases at V and 5 bases at J, with 3 bases between the two ends. CDR3 length: 12 amino acids. The CDR3 loop reads CAISEMTGELFF. As DNA, the CDR3 is TGTGCCATCAGTGAGATGACCGGGGAGCTGTTTTTT.

The chain carries TRBV6-5 and TRBJ2-7; the D gene is possibly TRBD2 (6 bases). The CDR3 sequence is 13 residues long. Between the trimmed V and J ends, which lost 6 bases and 2 bases, there was a span of 11 bases. Germline CDR1 is MNHEY and CDR2 is SVGAGI. DNA of the CDR3: TGTGCCAGCAGGGCAGGACTACCCTACGAGCAGTACTTC. It translates to CASRAGLPYEQYF.

The gene calls are TRBV5-1 and TRBJ1-5; TRBD1 might be the D (5 bases). This CDR3 region has 14 residues. V lost 4 bases and J 7 bases, leaving 15 bases between the germline ends. Germline V CDR1 and CDR2: SGHRS, YFSETQ. The CDR3 region has the DNA TGCGCCAGCAGCCTAGACAGCGCTGGGCAGCCCCAGCATTTT. Translating it yields CASSLDSAGQPQHF.

The chain uses TRBV6-5 and TRBJ1-1; D is undetermined. CDR3 length equals 11 residues. The V gene lost 7 bases and the J gene lost 6 bases, with 9 bases spanning the gap. The germline CDR1 and CDR2 sequences are MNHEY and SVGAGI. In DNA form, the CDR3 reads TGTGCCAGCACTCTGTGGCCTGAAGCTTTCTTT. The encoded protein is CASTLWPEAFF.

This clone appeared once. This chain connects TRBV7-9 to TRBJ2-3; tentatively, D is TRBD1 or TRBD2 (5 bases each). This CDR3 has 16 residues. V was cut by 5 bases and J by 2 bases, with 17 bases left in between. Per the germline V gene, CDR1 is SEHNR and CDR2 is FQNEAQ (reference sequence). CDR3 in DNA: TGTGCCAGCAGCCCTCGAGGAGAGGGGTACACAGATACGCAGTATTTT. The encoded protein is CASSPRGEGYTDTQYF.

The chain links TRBV7-2 to TRBJ1-1; D is undetermined. V was trimmed by 5 bases and J by 4 bases, leaving 14 bases between them. The germline V gene encodes CDR1 SGHTA and CDR2 FQGNSA. The CDR3 covers 14 residues. The CDR3 here is CASSPSTVLTEAFF. The DNA of the CDR3 is TGTGCCAGCAGCCCCTCAACAGTTCTCACTGAAGCTTTCTTT.

This sequence joins TRBV6-8 and TRBJ2-7; D is undetermined. Germline V gene data show CDR1 as MNHGY and CDR2 as SAAAGT. This CDR3 has 15 amino acids. V lost 5 bases, J lost 0 bases, and 14 bases lay in between. Here the CDR3 reads CASSTKPRSSYEQYF. The CDR3 region has the DNA TGTGCCAGCAGTACCAAACCTCGGAGCTCCTACGAGCAGTACTTC.

The CDR3 DNA reads TGTGCCAGCAGCCAAGAATCAGCGGGAGGGTACTACGAGCAGTACTTC. Translating gives CASSQESAGGYYEQYF. This chain joins TRBV4-2 and TRBJ2-7; TRBD2 agrees at 10 bases. The germline V gene has CDR1 LGHNA and CDR2 YNFKEQ. V shed 0 bases and J 3 bases; nucleotides not matched to a gene: 5. This CDR3 comprises 16 residues.

The gene calls are TRBV19 and TRBJ1-1; D remains ambiguous. CDR1 and CDR2 from the germline V gene are LNHDA and SQIVND (reference sequence). The CDR3 spans 14 residues. Trimming cost V 6 bases and J 0 bases, with 11 bases left between them. The CDR3 reads CASSPRAMNTEAFF. The CDR3 DNA sequence: TGTGCCAGTAGCCCAAGGGCCATGAACACTGAAGCTTTCTTT.

The J gene is TRBJ1-2, the V gene TRBV21-1; the DNA was not used to check the table's D call, TRBD1. TRBV21-1 is labeled a pseudogene. CDR3 length equals 17 residues. The CDR3 loop is CASSKEAGFPPRYGYTF. CDR3 coding DNA: TGTGCCAGCAGCAAAGAGGCAGGGTTCCCCCCTCGCTATGGCTACACCTTC.

This clone showed up just a few times. V is TRBV5-1 and J is TRBJ1-2; perhaps TRBD1 as D (6 bases). V was shortened by 0 bases and J by 5 bases, with 20 bases between the two germline ends. Germline-derived CDR1 and CDR2 are SGHRS and YFSETQ. The CDR3 length is 17 residues. The DNA of the CDR3 is TGCGCCAGCAGCTTGGGGATAACAGGGAATGCGGGGTATGGCTACACCTTC. It codes for CASSLGITGNAGYGYTF.

The rearrangement links TRBV24-1 to TRBJ2-1; 7 nucleotides match TRBD1. The CDR3 consists of 14 residues. With 10 bases clipped from V and 4 bases from J, the junction kept 9 bases outside the gene matches. CDR1 and CDR2 (germline): KGHDR, SFDVKD. For the CDR3, the DNA is TGTGCCACGCAAAGGACAGGACAATACAATGAGCAGTTCTTC. Translating gives CATQRTGQYNEQFF.

A single count supports this clone. The chain links TRBV30 to TRBJ1-1; D is unresolved. This CDR3 is 13 amino acids long. Germline V lookup: CDR1 GTSNPN, CDR2 SVGIG (reference sequence). Trimming shortened V by 1 base and J by 2 bases, and 8 bases separated the two germline ends. The CDR3 protein is CAWSATPNTEAFF. Written as DNA, the CDR3 is TGTGCCTGGAGTGCTACCCCAAACACTGAAGCTTTCTTT.